This T cell receptor beta chain was profiled in a study of identical twins. This CDR3 has 12 residues. Germline CDR1 reads SQVTM; CDR2 reads ANQGSEA. V shed 7 bases, J shed 2 bases, and the junction held 4 bases outside the gene matches. A template switching step contributed a universal primer site, while unique molecular identifiers were present in the cDNA. Each CDR3 protein gets one entry after TCRdb re-called the 5' RACE reads with MiXCR. This sample has about 210,000 distinct CDR3 sequences, with around a tenth found just once. Findings and limits, study-wide: Cross-sectional statistics, not tracking of the same donors, supported the conclusions. For out-of-frame alpha sequences shared by twins, low generation probability was in excess. Models, which agreed with sharing between unrelated individuals, nonetheless underestimated the out-of-frame TCR alpha sharing seen in monozygotic twins.

This clonotype was observed at least ten times. The antigen remains undetermined. This TCR came from a young woman in good health. The chain recombines TRBV29-1 with TRBJ1-2; the match to TRBD1 covers 7 bases. Sequenced: memory (CD45RO+) T cells sorted from blood. The CDR3 DNA follows: TGCAGCGCCCAGGACAGGAACTATGGCTACACCTTC. It encodes CSAQDRNYGYTF.